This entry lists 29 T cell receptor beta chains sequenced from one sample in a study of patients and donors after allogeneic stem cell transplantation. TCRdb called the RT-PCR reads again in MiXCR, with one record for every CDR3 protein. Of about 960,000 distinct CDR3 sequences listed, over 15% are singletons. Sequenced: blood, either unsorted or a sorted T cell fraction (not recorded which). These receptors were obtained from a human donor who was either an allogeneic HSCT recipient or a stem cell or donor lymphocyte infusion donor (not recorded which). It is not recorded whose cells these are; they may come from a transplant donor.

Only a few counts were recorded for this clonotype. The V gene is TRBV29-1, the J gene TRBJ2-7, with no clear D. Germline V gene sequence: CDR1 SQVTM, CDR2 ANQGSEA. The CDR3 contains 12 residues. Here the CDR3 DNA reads TGCAGTCCCGCCTGGATCCCCTACGAGCAGTACTTC. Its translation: CSPAWIPYEQYF.

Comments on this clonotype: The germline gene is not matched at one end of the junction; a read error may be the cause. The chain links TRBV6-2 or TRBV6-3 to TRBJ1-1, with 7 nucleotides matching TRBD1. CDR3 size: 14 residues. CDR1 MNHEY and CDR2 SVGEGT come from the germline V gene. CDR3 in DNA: TGTGCCAGCAGTTACGTCGAGACAGGGTCTGAAGCTTCCTTT. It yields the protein CASSYVETGSEASF.

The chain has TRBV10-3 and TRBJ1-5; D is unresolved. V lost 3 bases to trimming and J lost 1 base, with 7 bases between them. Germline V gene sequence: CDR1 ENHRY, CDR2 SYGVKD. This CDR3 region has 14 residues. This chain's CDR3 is CAISEGRSNQPQHF. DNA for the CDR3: TGTGCCATCAGTGAAGGACGGAGCAATCAGCCCCAGCATTTT.

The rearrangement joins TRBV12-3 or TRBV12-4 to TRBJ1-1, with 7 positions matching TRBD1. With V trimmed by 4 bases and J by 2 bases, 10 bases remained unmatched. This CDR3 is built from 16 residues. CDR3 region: CASSWRSGTANTEAFF. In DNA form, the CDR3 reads TGTGCCAGCAGTTGGAGGTCCGGGACAGCTAACACTGAAGCTTTCTTT.

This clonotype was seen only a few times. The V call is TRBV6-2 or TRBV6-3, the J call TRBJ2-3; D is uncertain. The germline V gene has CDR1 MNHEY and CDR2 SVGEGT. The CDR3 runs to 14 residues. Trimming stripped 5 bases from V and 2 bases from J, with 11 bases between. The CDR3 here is CASSLVSLTDTQYF. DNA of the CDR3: TGTGCCAGCAGTCTAGTTTCTCTCACAGATACGCAGTATTTT.

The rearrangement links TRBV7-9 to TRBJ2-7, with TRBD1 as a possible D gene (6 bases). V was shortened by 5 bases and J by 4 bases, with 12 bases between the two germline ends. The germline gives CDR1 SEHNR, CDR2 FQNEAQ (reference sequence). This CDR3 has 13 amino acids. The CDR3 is CASSPVRGYEQYF. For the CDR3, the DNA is TGTGCCAGCAGCCCCGTTAGGGGGTACGAGCAGTACTTC. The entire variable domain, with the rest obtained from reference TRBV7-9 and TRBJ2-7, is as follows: DTGVSQNPRHKITKRGQNVTFRCDPISEHNRLYWYRQTLGQGPEFLTYFQNEAQLEKSRLLSDRFSAERPKGSFSTLEIQRTEQGDSAMYLCASSPVRGYEQYFGPGTRLTVT.

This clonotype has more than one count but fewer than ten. The CDR3 protein is CASSQEGTSGGQETQYF. In DNA form, the CDR3 reads TGTGCCAGCAGCCAAGAAGGGACTAGCGGGGGGCAAGAGACCCAGTACTTC. The J gene is TRBJ2-5, the V gene TRBV14; 15 bases map to TRBD2. After removal of 0 bases from V and 2 bases from J, the junction contained 1 base not matched to a gene. Per germline, CDR1 SGHDN and CDR2 FVKESK. This CDR3 is 17 amino acids long. Using reference TRBV14 and TRBJ2-5 for the parts outside the CDR3, the full variable domain is EAGVTQFPSHSVIEKGQTVTLRCDPISGHDNLYWYRRVMGKEIKFLLHFVKESKQDESGMPNNRFLAERTGGTYSTLKVQPAELEDSGVYFCASSQEGTSGGQETQYFGPGTRLLVL.

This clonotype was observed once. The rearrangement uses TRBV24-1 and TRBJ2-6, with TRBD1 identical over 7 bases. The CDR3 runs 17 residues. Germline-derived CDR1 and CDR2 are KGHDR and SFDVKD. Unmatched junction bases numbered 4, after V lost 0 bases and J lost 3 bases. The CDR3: CATSDLNDRDGANVLTF. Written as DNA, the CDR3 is TGTGCCACCAGTGATTTGAACGACAGGGATGGGGCCAACGTCCTGACTTTC.

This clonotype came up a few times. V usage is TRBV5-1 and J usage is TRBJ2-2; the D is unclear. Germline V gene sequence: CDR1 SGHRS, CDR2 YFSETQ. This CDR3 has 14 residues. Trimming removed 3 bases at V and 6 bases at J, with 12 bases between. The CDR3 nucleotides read TGCGCCAGCAGCTCTACGTGGGCGTCCGGGGAGCTGTTTTTT. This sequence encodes CASSSTWASGELFF.

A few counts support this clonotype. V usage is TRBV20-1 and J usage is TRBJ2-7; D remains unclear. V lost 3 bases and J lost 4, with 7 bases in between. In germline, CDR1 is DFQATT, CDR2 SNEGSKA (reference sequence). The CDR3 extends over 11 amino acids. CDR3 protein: CSASGRYEQYF. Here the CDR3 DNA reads TGCAGTGCTAGTGGGCGGTACGAGCAGTACTTC.

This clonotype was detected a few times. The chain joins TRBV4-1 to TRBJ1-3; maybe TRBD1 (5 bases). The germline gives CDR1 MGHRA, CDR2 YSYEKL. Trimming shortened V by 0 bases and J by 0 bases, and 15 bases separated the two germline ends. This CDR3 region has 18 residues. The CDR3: CASSQDSTGGTSGNTIYF. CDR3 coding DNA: TGCGCCAGCAGCCAAGATTCCACGGGGGGAACCTCTGGAAACACCATATATTTT.

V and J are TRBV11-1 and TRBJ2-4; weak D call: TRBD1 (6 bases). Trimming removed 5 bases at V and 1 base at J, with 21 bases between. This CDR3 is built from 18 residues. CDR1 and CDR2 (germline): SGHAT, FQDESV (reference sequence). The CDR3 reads CASSASRGAQFAKNIQYF. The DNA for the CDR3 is TGTGCCAGCAGCGCGAGCAGGGGAGCCCAGTTTGCCAAAAACATTCAGTACTTC.

The CDR3, as DNA: TGTGCCAGCAGCCAAGATTTACAGGGCGATCAGCCCCAGCATTTT. This gives the protein CASSQDLQGDQPQHF. V is TRBV4-2 and J is TRBJ1-5, with D perhaps matching TRBD1 (6 bases). With 0 bases removed from V and 5 bases from J, the gap between germline ends came to 11 bases. The V gene's germline CDR1 is LGHNA and CDR2 YNFKEQ. The CDR3 length is 15 residues.

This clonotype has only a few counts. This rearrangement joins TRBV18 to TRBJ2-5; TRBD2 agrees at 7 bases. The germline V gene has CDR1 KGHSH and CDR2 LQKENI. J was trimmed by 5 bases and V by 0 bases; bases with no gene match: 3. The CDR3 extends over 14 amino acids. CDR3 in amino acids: CASSPPYGRETQYF. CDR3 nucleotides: TGTGCCAGCTCACCACCGTACGGGAGGGAGACCCAGTACTTC.

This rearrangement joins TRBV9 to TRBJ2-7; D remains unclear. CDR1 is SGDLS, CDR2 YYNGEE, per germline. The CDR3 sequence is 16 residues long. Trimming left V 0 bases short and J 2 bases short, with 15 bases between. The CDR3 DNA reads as TGTGCCAGCAGCGTAGGTGCAGACCTAAGCCCCTACGAGCAGTACTTC. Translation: CASSVGADLSPYEQYF.

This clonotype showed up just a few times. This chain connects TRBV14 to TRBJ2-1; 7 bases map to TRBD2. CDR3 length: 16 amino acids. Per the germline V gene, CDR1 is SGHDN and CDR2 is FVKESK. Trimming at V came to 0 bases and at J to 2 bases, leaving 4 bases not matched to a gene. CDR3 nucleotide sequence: TGTGCCAGCAGCCAAGATACTAGCGTAGCCTACAATGAGCAGTTCTTC. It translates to CASSQDTSVAYNEQFF.

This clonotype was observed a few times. CDR3 in amino acids: CASSPRQASYQETQYF. The CDR3 DNA is TGTGCCAGCAGCCCCCGACAGGCGTCGTACCAAGAGACCCAGTACTTC. The chain has TRBV9 and TRBJ2-5; perhaps TRBD1 as D (6 bases). Germline CDR1 and CDR2: SGDLS and YYNGEE. CDR3 length: 16 residues. Trimming pared 4 bases from V and 0 bases from J, leaving 16 bases between.

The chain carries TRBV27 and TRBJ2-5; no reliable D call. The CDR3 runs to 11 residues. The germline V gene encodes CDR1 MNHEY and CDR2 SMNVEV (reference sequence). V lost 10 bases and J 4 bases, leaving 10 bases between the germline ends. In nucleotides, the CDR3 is TGTGCCACCCTTGTAGGAGAGACCCAGTACTTC. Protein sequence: CATLVGETQYF.

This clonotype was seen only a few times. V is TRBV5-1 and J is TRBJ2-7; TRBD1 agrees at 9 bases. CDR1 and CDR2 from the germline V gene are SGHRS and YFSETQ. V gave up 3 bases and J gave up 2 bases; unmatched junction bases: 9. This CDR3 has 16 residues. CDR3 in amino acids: CASSSGTGTGTYEQYF. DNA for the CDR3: TGCGCCAGCAGCTCCGGGACCGGGACAGGGACCTACGAGCAGTACTTC.

This chain's CDR3 is CASSLAERGQFF. The CDR3 DNA is TGTGCCAGCAGCTTAGCGGAGCGGGGGCAGTTCTTC. The chain uses TRBV7-2 and TRBJ2-1; 7 bases are a match to TRBD2. The germline CDR1 and CDR2 sequences are SGHTA and FQGNSA. Germline trimming cut 0 bases from V and 12 bases from J; bases unmatched to any gene: 2. This CDR3 has 12 residues.

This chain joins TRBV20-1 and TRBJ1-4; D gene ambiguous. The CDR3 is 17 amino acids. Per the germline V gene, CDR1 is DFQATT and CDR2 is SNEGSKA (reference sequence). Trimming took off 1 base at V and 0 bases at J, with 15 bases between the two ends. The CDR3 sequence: CSARAENDAATNEKLFF. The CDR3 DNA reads TGCAGTGCTAGAGCTGAAAACGACGCCGCAACTAATGAAAAACTGTTTTTT.

The CDR3 coding sequence is TGTGCCAGCAGTGACCATAGCGGGAGGCAGTTCTTC. It codes for CASSDHSGRQFF. The chain combines TRBV25-1 with TRBJ2-1; 9 bases agree with TRBD2. V was clipped by 3 bases and J by 12 bases; unmatched bases: 3. Germline V gives CDR1 MGHDK, CDR2 SYGVNS. This CDR3 is 12 amino acids long.

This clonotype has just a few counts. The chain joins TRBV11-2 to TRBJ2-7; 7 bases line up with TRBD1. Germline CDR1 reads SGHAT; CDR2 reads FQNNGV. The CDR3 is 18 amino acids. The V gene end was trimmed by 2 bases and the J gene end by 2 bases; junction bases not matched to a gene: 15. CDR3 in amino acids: CASSLKSPRQGFAYEQYF. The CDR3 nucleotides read TGTGCCAGCAGCTTAAAGAGTCCCAGACAGGGCTTCGCCTACGAGCAGTACTTC.

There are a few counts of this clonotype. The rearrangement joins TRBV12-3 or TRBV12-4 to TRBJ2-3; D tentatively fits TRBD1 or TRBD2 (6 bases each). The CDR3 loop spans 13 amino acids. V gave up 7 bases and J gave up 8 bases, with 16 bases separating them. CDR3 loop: CASIRDGGGTQYF. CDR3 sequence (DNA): TGTGCCAGCATCAGGGACGGGGGCGGTACGCAGTATTTT.

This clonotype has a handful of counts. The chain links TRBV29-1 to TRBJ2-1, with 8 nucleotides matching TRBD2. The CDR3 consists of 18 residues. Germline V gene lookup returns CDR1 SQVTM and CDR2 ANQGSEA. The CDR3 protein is CTPGNGGDTGGSYNEQFF. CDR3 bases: TGCACCCCAGGGAACGGGGGGGACACGGGGGGCTCCTACAATGAGCAGTTCTTC.

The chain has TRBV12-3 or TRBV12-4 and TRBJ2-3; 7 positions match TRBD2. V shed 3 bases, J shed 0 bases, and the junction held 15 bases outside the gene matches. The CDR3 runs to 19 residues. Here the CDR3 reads CASSLRRLRRGGSTDTQYF. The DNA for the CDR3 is TGTGCCAGCAGTTTGCGTCGTTTGAGGCGCGGGGGTAGCACAGATACGCAGTATTTT.

The CDR3 loop is CASSLNGQDSNQPQHF. The CDR3 DNA sequence: TGTGCCAGCAGCTTAAATGGCCAGGATAGCAATCAGCCCCAGCATTTT. The rearrangement uses TRBV11-2 and TRBJ1-5; D not resolved. CDR1 and CDR2 from the germline V gene are SGHAT and FQNNGV. V was cut by 2 bases and J by 0 bases, with 11 bases left in between. The CDR3 has 16 residues.

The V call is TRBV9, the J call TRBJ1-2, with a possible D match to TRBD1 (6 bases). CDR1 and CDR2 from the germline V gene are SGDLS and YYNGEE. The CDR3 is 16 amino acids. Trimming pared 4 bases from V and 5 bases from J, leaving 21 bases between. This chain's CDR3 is CASSTSLRGGVYGYTF. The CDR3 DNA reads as TGTGCCAGCAGCACCAGCCTTCGGGGGGGCGTTTATGGCTACACCTTC.

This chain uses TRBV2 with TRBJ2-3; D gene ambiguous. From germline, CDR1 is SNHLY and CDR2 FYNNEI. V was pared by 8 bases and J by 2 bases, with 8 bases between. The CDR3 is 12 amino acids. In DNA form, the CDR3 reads TGTGCCAGCGGGCAGGACACAGATACGCAGTATTTT. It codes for CASGQDTDTQYF.